This is a list of T cell receptor beta chains from one sample in a study of radiation and T cells in renal cell carcinoma. Produced via immunoSEQ multiplex PCR; TCRdb's table is partial and in-frame only. The sample comprises 15,000 or so clones, approximately 65% of which are singletons, and roughly 15% rests with the top ten. Sequences were derived from tumor tissue, sampled from a patient whose treatment was nephrectomy without radiotherapy. These TCRs come from a man in his fifties or sixties with renal cell carcinoma. Both conserved end residues are trimmed from each CDR3.

J	V	CDR3
TRBJ2-7	TRBV4-2	ASSDPGGAYEQY
TRBJ2-1	TRBV4-1	ASSPGQGTGNEQF
TRBJ2-2	TRBV19	ATEGRYTGELF
TRBJ2-5	TRBV4-1	ASSQGPQGAGETQY
TRBJ1-2	TRBV5-8	ASSRRAGTASDT
TRBJ1-1	TRBV30	ACGRSTEAF
TRBJ2-7	TRBV6-5	AIGGRGKSYEQY
TRBJ2-7	TRBV4-2	ASSQGRDTRSYEQY
TRBJ2-7	TRBV25-1	ASSLGPSGLSSYEQY
TRBJ2-7	TRBV28	ASLPRGTSSSREQY
TRBJ2-3	TRBV4-3	ASSQEVQGAPDTQY
TRBJ1-1	TRBV6-5	ASRSGGLNTEAF
TRBJ1-5	TRBV6-5	ASSFKTDEPQH
TRBJ2-7	TRBV7-2	ASSLGQGGRYEQY
TRBJ1-2	TRBV10-3	AIWGQGFGYT
TRBJ2-5	TRBV19	ASSIGRDGGRVTQY
TRBJ2-5	TRBV5-1	ASRSLPQETQY
TRBJ1-5	TRBV7-9	ASSLSGPGDQPQH
TRBJ1-5	TRBV19	ASQRGGQPQH
TRBJ2-7	TRBV6-5	ASSYSPTRQKGEQY
TRBJ2-2	TRBV5-4	ASSLQNTGELF
TRBJ1-2	TRBV5-4	ASSLAGTDVGGYT
TRBJ1-2	TRBV5-6	ASSWWDRPNYGYT
TRBJ2-2	TRBV9	ASSAISGTNTGELF
TRBJ1-5	TRBV7-2	ASSFNPEDQPQH
TRBJ2-7	TRBV10-3	AISSGLAGGSTYEQY
TRBJ2-2	TRBV14	ASSTRTGGTGELF
TRBJ2-1	TRBV4-1	ASSQSEGYNEQF
TRBJ2-7	TRBV2	ASRPGQGPYEQY
TRBJ2-7	TRBV7-9	ASSLARGVESYYEQY
TRBJ1-1	TRBV4-3	ASSQEGAGGALWNTEAF
TRBJ2-7	TRBV7-2	ASSPTRGGRDEQY
TRBJ1-5	TRBV27	ASSPAPGGQPQH
TRBJ2-1	TRBV27	ASSRGANNYYNEQF
TRBJ2-7	TRBV29-1	SVEDPLGVGGEQY
TRBJ2-7	TRBV11-2	ASSLDLGSYEQY
TRBJ2-5	TRBV5-1	ASSLEGREETQY
TRBJ2-1	TRBV7-8	ASSLDYTTDEQF
TRBJ2-4	TRBV12-2	ASRLDTRLAKNIQY
TRBJ2-2	TRBV5-4	ASRRDYGSTGELF
TRBJ2-3	TRBV18	ASSPGQVGTDTQY
TRBJ2-7	TRBV6-6	ASSYSLAEQY
TRBJ2-6	TRBV5-1	ASSPSNSGANVLT
TRBJ2-7	TRBV27	ASSLDRWSSYEQY
TRBJ1-2	TRBV5-1	ASSVGQGQGYT
TRBJ1-4	TRBV6-5	ASRPPGHSEKLF
TRBJ2-1	TRBV19	ASSMGGTVNNEQF
TRBJ1-1	TRBV20-1	SAILRSAF